This is a list of T cell receptor beta chains from one sample in a study of T cells in Graves' hyperthyroidism and ophthalmopathy. Using its own MiXCR run on the multiplex PCR reads, TCRdb lists one record per CDR3 protein. The sample lists roughly 570,000 distinct CDR3 sequences, about 43% seen once, with 15% to 20% in the top ten. The sequenced sample was peripheral blood or thyroid tissue (not recorded which). The receptors were sampled from an adult woman with Graves' disease, either hyperthyroidism or ophthalmopathy (not recorded which). CDR3s include the opening cysteine and the closing phenylalanine or tryptophan.

J: TRBJ1-1; V: TRBV10-3; CDR3: CAIRKGDLTEAFF
J: TRBJ1-5; V: TRBV4-1; CDR3: CASYLGTGNSNQPQHF
J: TRBJ1-1; V: TRBV2; CDR3: CASSDNGNTEAFF
J: TRBJ2-7; V: TRBV4-2; CDR3: CASSVQGEEQYF
J: TRBJ2-7; V: TRBV10-3; CDR3: CAISLQGGEQYF
J: TRBJ2-2; V: TRBV24-1; CDR3: CATQGRTNTGELFF
J: TRBJ2-3; V: TRBV7-2; CDR3: CASSFSGYTDTQYF
J: TRBJ2-2; V: TRBV2; CDR3: CASSPLASLTGELFF
J: TRBJ1-2; V: TRBV7-7; CDR3: CASSPTGADYGYTF
J: TRBJ2-2; V: TRBV2; CDR3: CASSEQGWTGELFF
J: TRBJ1-4; V: TRBV7-9; CDR3: CASSNRQGGGKLFF
J: TRBJ1-1; V: TRBV19; CDR3: CASKRAPYADFNTEAFF
J: TRBJ1-5; V: TRBV4-1; CDR3: CASSHLTRADNQPQHF
J: TRBJ1-5; V: TRBV5-1; CDR3: CASSFLTEPEGSEDQPQHF
J: TRBJ1-3; V: TRBV7-6; CDR3: CASSLGSQRSGNTIYF
J: TRBJ1-5; V: TRBV2; CDR3: CASSGSRNQPQHF
J: TRBJ2-3; V: TRBV24-1; CDR3: CATSTGALLRTDTQYF
J: TRBJ2-1; V: TRBV24-1; CDR3: CATSGLSGRDYNEQFF
J: TRBJ2-7; V: TRBV5-6; CDR3: CASSLGGDGPYEQYF
J: TRBJ2-6; V: TRBV7-9; CDR3: CASSLAGVLTGANVLTF
J: TRBJ1-2; V: TRBV7-2; CDR3: CASSAYREGTNYGYTF
J: TRBJ1-5; V: TRBV29-1; CDR3: CSEGQGSRGQPQHF
J: TRBJ2-7; V: TRBV6-5; CDR3: CASSYSGGEQYF
J: TRBJ2-5; V: TRBV28; CDR3: CASSFGLAGGSHQETQYF
J: TRBJ1-1; V: TRBV7-8; CDR3: CASSLWEGAKAFF
J: TRBJ1-5; V: TRBV27; CDR3: CASRRSAIQPQHF
J: TRBJ1-6; V: TRBV2; CDR3: CASVGLGEAYSPLHF
J: TRBJ1-2; V: TRBV7-3; CDR3: CASSPDRLGPSGYTF
J: TRBJ1-1; V: TRBV6-2/TRBV6-3; CDR3: CASSSGYSHGGTEAFF
J: TRBJ2-2; V: TRBV12-3/TRBV12-4; CDR3: CASSGRGQRNTGELFF
J: TRBJ2-6; V: TRBV7-6; CDR3: CASSQSASGTYVLTF
J: TRBJ1-2; V: TRBV7-9; CDR3: CASSPDRAVLGYTF
J: TRBJ2-5; V: TRBV12-3/TRBV12-4; CDR3: CASSRHGLQETQYF
J: TRBJ2-7; V: TRBV6-6; CDR3: CASGRGNDEQYF
J: TRBJ2-2; V: TRBV29-1; CDR3: CSVERGPGELFF
J: TRBJ2-5; V: TRBV28; CDR3: CASSFRSQETQYF
J: TRBJ1-1; V: TRBV30; CDR3: CAWMKYGGSPEAFF
J: TRBJ1-2; V: TRBV29-1; CDR3: CSVGGNYGYTF
J: TRBJ1-4; V: TRBV29-1; CDR3: CSVVLGFEKLFF
J: TRBJ1-2; V: TRBV2; CDR3: CASRSERGEKGGYTF
J: TRBJ2-7; V: TRBV29-1; CDR3: CSVRGALEQYF